This is a list of T cell receptor beta chains from one sample in a study of CD8 T cells in Susac syndrome. TCRdb independently ran MiXCR on the immunoSEQ multiplex PCR reads; one entry per CDR3 protein. The table lists about 130,000 distinct CDR3 sequences, more than 80% of them singletons. The sequenced material came from CD8+ T cells from PBMCs. The receptor set was obtained from a human donor with multiple sclerosis. Both conserved end residues are part of each CDR3. Each record gives: V gene, J gene, D gene, clone size, CDR3 DNA, CDR3 protein. D genes are given only for firm matches. Clone size is given for some rows only: seen once, a few or many times, or a class if the clone is expanded.

TRBV7-9	TRBJ1-1	-	-	TGTGCCAGCAGCTTAGCGAAGACAAGCGAAGCTTTCTTT	CASSLAKTSEAFF
TRBV7-8	TRBJ1-3	-	-	TGTGCCAGCAGCTTACGGTCAGTTGCTGTTGGAAACACCATATATTTT	CASSLRSVAVGNTIYF
TRBV6-1	TRBJ1-2	-	-	TGTGCCAGCAGTGAATGGGATGGCTACACCTTC	CASSEWDGYTF
TRBV13	TRBJ2-7	-	-	TGTGCCAGCAGCTTAGGACCGGGGGCCGAGCAGTACTTC	CASSLGPGAEQYF
TRBV3-1	TRBJ2-7	TRBD1	-	TGTGCCAGCAGCCAATGGACAGGGACCGAGCAGTACTTC	CASSQWTGTEQYF
TRBV20-1	TRBJ2-5	-	-	TGCAGTGCTAGGGCCCCGGGGAAAGAGACCCAGTACTTC	CSARAPGKETQYF
TRBV21-1	TRBJ1-1	-	-	TGTGCCAGCAGCAAATGGGACAGGGGGCGGACTAAGAACACTGAAGCTTTCTTT	CASSKWDRGRTKNTEAFF
TRBV7-3	TRBJ2-3	TRBD2	-	TGTGCCAGCAGCCCATATGGCGGGGGTTTTACAGATACGCAGTATTTT	CASSPYGGGFTDTQYF
TRBV12-3/TRBV12-4	TRBJ2-5	TRBD2	-	TGTGCCAGCAGTCCCCTTGGCCTAGCGGGAGTGGAGACCCAGTACTTC	CASSPLGLAGVETQYF
TRBV19	TRBJ2-2	-	-	TGTGCCAGTAGTATAGGTTTCAGGGCACAGAACACCGGGGAGCTGTTTTTT	CASSIGFRAQNTGELFF
TRBV4-1	TRBJ2-2	-	-	TGCGCCAGCAGCCATAATGGCGGAGGCGGGGAGCTGTTTTTT	CASSHNGGGGELFF
TRBV21-1	TRBJ1-2	-	-	TGTGCCAGCAGCAAGTCGACAGACTTTTATGGCTACACCTTC	CASSKSTDFYGYTF
TRBV4-1	TRBJ2-1	-	-	TGCGCCAGCAGCCAGGATCTTCCCGGGACCGTAAGCTCCTACAATGAGCAGTTCTTC	CASSQDLPGTVSSYNEQFF
TRBV10-1	TRBJ2-3	-	-	TGCGCCAGCAGTGAGGTTGTCAGCACAGATACGCAGTATTTT	CASSEVVSTDTQYF
TRBV27	TRBJ2-1	-	-	TGTGCCAGCAGTGCCTCTAACAATGAGCAGTTCTTC	CASSASNNEQFF
TRBV7-6	TRBJ2-1	-	few	TGTGCCAGCAGCCGCTACGGCGACAATGAGCAGTTCTTC	CASSRYGDNEQFF
TRBV5-1	TRBJ1-2	-	-	TGCGCCAGCAGTGGGGCAAATGGCTACACCTTC	CASSGANGYTF
TRBV14	TRBJ2-3	-	-	TGTGCCAGCAGCCAGAGGGGCGGAACCACAGATACGCAGTATTTT	CASSQRGGTTDTQYF
TRBV5-1	TRBJ2-7	TRBD1	-	TGCGCCAGCAGCCCGTTGGACAGGGATGCCACCTACGAGCAGTACTTC	CASSPLDRDATYEQYF
TRBV2	TRBJ2-1	-	-	TGTGCCAGCAGTGAGTACCCCTCGAGCAATGAGCAGTTCTTC	CASSEYPSSNEQFF
TRBV4-1	TRBJ2-3	TRBD2	-	TGCGCCAGCAGCCATCTAGCGGGGGTTAGCGGAGATACGCAGTATTTT	CASSHLAGVSGDTQYF
TRBV20-1	TRBJ2-2	TRBD2	-	TGCAGTGCCCAGTCCCAGCGGGGGGTCACCGGGGAGCTGTTTTTT	CSAQSQRGVTGELFF
TRBV29-1	TRBJ1-2	TRBD1	-	TGCAGCGTTAGACAGGGGAAGAACTATGGCTACACCTTC	CSVRQGKNYGYTF
TRBV7-9	TRBJ1-3	-	-	TGTGCCAGCAGCTTAGTGGGAGAAGGAAACACCATATATTTT	CASSLVGEGNTIYF
TRBV29-1	TRBJ2-2	-	-	TGCAGCGTTGTTGTAGGGACCGGGGAGCTGTTTTTT	CSVVVGTGELFF